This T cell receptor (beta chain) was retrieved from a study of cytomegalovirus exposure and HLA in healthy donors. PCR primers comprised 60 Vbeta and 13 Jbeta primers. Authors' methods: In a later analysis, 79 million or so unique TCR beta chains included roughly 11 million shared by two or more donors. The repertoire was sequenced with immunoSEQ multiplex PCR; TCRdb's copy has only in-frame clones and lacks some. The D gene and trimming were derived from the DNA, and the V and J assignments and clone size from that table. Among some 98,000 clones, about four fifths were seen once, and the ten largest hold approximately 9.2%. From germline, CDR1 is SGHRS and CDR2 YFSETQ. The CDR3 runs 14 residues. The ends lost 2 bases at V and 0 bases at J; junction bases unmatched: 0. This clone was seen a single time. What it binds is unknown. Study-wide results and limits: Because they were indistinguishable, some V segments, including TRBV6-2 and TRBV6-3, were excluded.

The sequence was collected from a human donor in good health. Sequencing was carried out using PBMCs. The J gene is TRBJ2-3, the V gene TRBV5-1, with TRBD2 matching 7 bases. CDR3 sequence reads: CASSFSGSTDTQYF. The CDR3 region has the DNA TGCGCCAGCAGCTTTAGCGGGAGCACAGATACGCAGTATTTT.